What follows describes a single T cell receptor beta chain. Its antigen is undetermined. This entry belongs to a study of T cell repertoires in cytomegalovirus infection. Study-level information: CMV infection together with matching HLA type was indicated by public TCR beta signatures. Study conclusions and caveats: CMV carriers with the relevant HLA were identified by cumulative public TCR beta family frequency. HLA-C-restricted CMV-specific TCR beta clonotypes were dominant in the ex vivo response.

The CDR3 runs 13 residues. V was shortened by 1 base and J by 5 bases, with 10 bases between the two germline ends. Germline V gene data show CDR1 as DFQATT and CDR2 as SNEGSKA (reference sequence). Each CDR3 protein is one row after TCRdb ran MiXCR on the reads. Of some 200,000 distinct CDR3 sequences listed, 8.5% to 10% are singletons. The material sequenced was PBMCs. V is TRBV20-1 and J is TRBJ2-3; TRBD2 is a possible D gene (5 bases). This TCR was recovered from a human donor in good health (CMV status not recorded). Some clones in this sample may be carry-over from other donors' samples. The CDR3 loop reads CSARVGGGDTQYF. CDR3 sequence (DNA): TGCAGTGCTAGAGTCGGCGGAGGAGATACGCAGTATTTT.